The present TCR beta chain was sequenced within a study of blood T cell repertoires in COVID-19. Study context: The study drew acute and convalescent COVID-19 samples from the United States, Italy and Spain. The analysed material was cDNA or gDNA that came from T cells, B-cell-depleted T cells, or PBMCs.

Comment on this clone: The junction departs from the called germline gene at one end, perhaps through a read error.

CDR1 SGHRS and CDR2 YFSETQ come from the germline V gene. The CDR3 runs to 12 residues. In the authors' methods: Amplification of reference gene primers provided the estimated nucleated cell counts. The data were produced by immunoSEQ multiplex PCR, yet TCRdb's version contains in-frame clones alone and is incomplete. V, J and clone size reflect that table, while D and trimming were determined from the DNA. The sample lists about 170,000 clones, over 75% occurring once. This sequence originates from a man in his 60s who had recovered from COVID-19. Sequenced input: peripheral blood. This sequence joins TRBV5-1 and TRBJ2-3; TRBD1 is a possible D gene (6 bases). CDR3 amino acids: CASSLAGSGGLF. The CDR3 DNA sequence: TGCGCCAGCAGCTTGGCTGGTAGTGGGGGCCTTTTT.